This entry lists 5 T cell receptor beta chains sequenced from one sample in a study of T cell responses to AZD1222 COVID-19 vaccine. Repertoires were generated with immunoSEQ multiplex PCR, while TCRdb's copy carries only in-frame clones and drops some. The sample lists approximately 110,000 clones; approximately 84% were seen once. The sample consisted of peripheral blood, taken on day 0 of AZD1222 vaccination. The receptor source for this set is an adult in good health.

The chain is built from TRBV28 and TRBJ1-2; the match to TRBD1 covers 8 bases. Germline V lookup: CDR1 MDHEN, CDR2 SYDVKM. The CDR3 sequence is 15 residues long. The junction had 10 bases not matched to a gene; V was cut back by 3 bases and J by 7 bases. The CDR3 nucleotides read TGTGCCAGCAGTTTGATACGGCAGGGGGCGCGTGGCTACACCTTC. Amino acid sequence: CASSLIRQGARGYTF.

The CDR3 DNA reads TGTGCCAGCAGCCGGCAGGGGGCTGAGGGCTACACCTTC. This encodes CASSRQGAEGYTF. The chain joins TRBV11-2 to TRBJ1-2, with 8 bases aligning to TRBD1. V dropped 5 bases and J dropped 8; count of bases not matched to a gene: 7. The germline gives CDR1 SGHAT, CDR2 FQNNGV. The CDR3 has 13 amino acids.

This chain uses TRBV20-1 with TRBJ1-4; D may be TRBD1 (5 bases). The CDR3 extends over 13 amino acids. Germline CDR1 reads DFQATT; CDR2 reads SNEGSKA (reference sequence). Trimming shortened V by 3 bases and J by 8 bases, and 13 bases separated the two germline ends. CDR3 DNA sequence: TGCAGTGCTAGTAGTCGGGGACGGGAAAAACTGTTTTTT. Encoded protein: CSASSRGREKLFF.

The CDR3 DNA is TGTGCCAGCAGCCCCCGGGGAAGTCGGGCGGGTGAGCAGTTCTTC. Protein: CASSPRGSRAGEQFF. V is TRBV11-2 and J is TRBJ2-1, with a tentative D call TRBD2 (5 bases). V was shortened by 5 bases and J by 9 bases, with 20 bases between the two germline ends. The CDR3 is 15 amino acids. Germline V gives CDR1 SGHAT, CDR2 FQNNGV.

This CDR3 is CASSTRNQPQHF. CDR3 in DNA: TGTGCCAGCTCAACCCGTAATCAGCCCCAGCATTTT. The rearrangement uses TRBV18 and TRBJ1-5, with D hard to call. The V end was cut by 5 bases, the J end by 4 bases, with 6 bases between. The CDR3 length is 12 residues. CDR1 and CDR2 from the germline V gene are KGHSH and LQKENI.